Below are 26 T cell receptor beta chains sequenced from a single sample in a study of blood T cells in healthy people across ages. A second 7 to 11 cycle PCR used barcoded and J-beta primers. Each CDR3 protein is one row after TCRdb ran MiXCR on the 5' RACE reads. Of 920,000 or so distinct CDR3 sequences listed, 35% to 50% are singletons. Sequencing used blood. The origin of the receptors is an older woman in good health.

The chain carries TRBV7-2 and TRBJ2-5; no clear D gene. TRBJ2-4 explains the end of the DNA better; the J call may be wrong. The germline V gene encodes CDR1 SGHTA and CDR2 FQGNSA. CDR3 length: 13 residues. The DNA of the CDR3 is TGTGCCAGCAGCTTTGGGTTAAGAAACATTCAGTACTTC. It yields the protein CASSFGLRNIQYF.

This clonotype was seen only a few times. V and J are TRBV29-1 and TRBJ2-5; 8 nucleotides agree with TRBD2. The J call may be wrong; the DNA end is better matched by TRBJ2-7. The CDR3 spans 13 residues. CDR1 is SQVTM and CDR2 is ANQGSEA in the germline V gene. CDR3 protein: CSVVGTRSYEQYF. CDR3 DNA: TGCAGCGTGGTCGGGACTAGAAGTTACGAGCAGTACTTC.

This clonotype was counted a few times. The chain uses TRBV5-1 and TRBJ2-7; 9 positions agree with TRBD2. From germline, CDR1 is SGHRS and CDR2 YFSETQ. V lost 3 bases to trimming and J lost 6 bases; unmatched junction nucleotides: 10. The CDR3 has 15 residues. CDR3 amino acids: CASSSSGIHFGEQYF. The CDR3 coding sequence is TGCGCCAGCAGCTCTAGCGGGATTCACTTTGGCGAGCAGTACTTC. Drawing the rest from reference TRBV5-1 and TRBJ2-7, the complete variable domain is KAGVTQTPRYLIKTRGQQVTLSCSPISGHRSVSWYQQTPGQGLQFLFEYFSETQRNKGNFPGRFSGRQFSNSRSEMNVSTLELGDSALYLCASSSSGIHFGEQYFGPGTRLTVT.

This clonotype was seen a single time. The rearrangement uses TRBV10-3 and TRBJ2-5; the match to TRBD2 covers 10 bases. CDR1 is ENHRY and CDR2 is SYGVKD in the germline V gene. CDR3 size: 17 residues. Trimming cost V 5 bases and J 11 bases; bases outside gene matches: 20. CDR3 region: CAISKGGPSGGNNEQYF. CDR3 nucleotides: TGTGCCATCAGTAAAGGGGGGCCTAGCGGGGGCAACAATGAGCAGTACTTC.

J is TRBJ2-3 and V is TRBV9; D is possibly TRBD2 (5 bases). V was trimmed by 4 bases and J by 2 bases, leaving 11 bases between them. CDR1 is SGDLS and CDR2 is YYNGEE in the germline V gene. This CDR3 has 14 residues. CDR3 sequence (DNA): TGTGCCAGCAGCTCACCGGGGTACACAGATACGCAGTATTTT. Amino acid sequence: CASSSPGYTDTQYF.

V is TRBV6-5 and J is TRBJ2-5; D is unresolved. Trimming took off 2 bases at V and 0 bases at J, with 7 bases between the two ends. CDR1 MNHEY and CDR2 SVGAGI come from the germline V gene. CDR3 length: 14 residues. The CDR3 region has the DNA TGTGCCAGCAGTTACGAACAAAACCAAGAGACCCAGTACTTC. Its translation: CASSYEQNQETQYF.

J is TRBJ1-5 and V is TRBV20-1; no reliable D call. The V and J ends lost 3 bases and 1 base respectively, with 10 bases between them. Germline V lookup: CDR1 DFQATT, CDR2 SNEGSKA (reference sequence). The CDR3 is 14 amino acids. DNA of the CDR3: TGCAGTGCTAGCGCCCCGGGCAGCAATCAGCCCCAGCATTTT. It is translated as CSASAPGSNQPQHF.

The chain links TRBV20-1 to TRBJ2-7, with 10 bases identical to TRBD1. CDR3 length: 12 amino acids. The V and J ends lost 7 bases and 7 bases, in that order; junction bases with no gene match: 7. CDR1 DFQATT and CDR2 SNEGSKA come from the germline V gene (reference sequence). As DNA, the CDR3 is TGCAGTGGACAGGGGGCGATGAATGAGCAGTACTTC. Amino acids: CSGQGAMNEQYF.

This clonotype was observed a few times. The chain has TRBV3-1 and TRBJ2-7, with D maybe TRBD1 (6 bases). Germline V gives CDR1 LGHDT, CDR2 YNNKEL (reference sequence). V lost 2 bases, J lost 2 bases, and 10 bases lay in between. The CDR3 spans 14 residues. The DNA of the CDR3 is TGTGCCAGCAGCCAAATGACAGGAGCCTACGAGCAGTACTTC. Its protein is CASSQMTGAYEQYF.

The genes are TRBV6-1 and TRBJ1-1, with 9 positions matching TRBD1. In germline, CDR1 is MNHNS, CDR2 SASEGT. V gave up 7 bases and J gave up 6 bases; unmatched junction bases: 6. The CDR3 totals 13 residues. The CDR3 spells CASKRTGAAEAFF. In DNA form, the CDR3 reads TGTGCCAGCAAAAGGACAGGGGCGGCTGAAGCTTTCTTT.

This clonotype was seen once. The CDR3, as DNA: TGCAGCGTTGAAGCGTTGGGAACCGGGACTCACGTCGATGAGCAGTACTTC. Translation gives CSVEALGTGTHVDEQYF. The rearrangement links TRBV29-1 to TRBJ2-5, with a weak D call TRBD2 (6 bases). The CDR3 is 17 residues long. V shed 1 base and J shed 11 bases, with 29 bases lying between them. Per germline, CDR1 SQVTM and CDR2 ANQGSEA.

The V and J genes are TRBV5-1 and TRBJ2-7, with a possible D match to TRBD2 (5 bases). The CDR3 has 14 amino acids. From germline, CDR1 is SGHRS and CDR2 YFSETQ. Deletions cut 3 bases from V and 6 bases from J, with 16 bases between. CDR3 nucleotide sequence: TGCGCCAGCAGCTCAAGTAATCCCCGGGGCGAGCAGTACTTC. Amino acid sequence: CASSSSNPRGEQYF.

In this sample, this clonotype turned up a few times. The chain links TRBV2 to TRBJ1-2; a weak D match, TRBD1 (5 bases). Trimming removed 7 bases at V and 8 bases at J, with 14 bases between. Germline values: CDR1 SNHLY, CDR2 FYNNEI. This CDR3 has 12 amino acids. The CDR3 here is CASTRGGSGYTF. The DNA of the CDR3 is TGTGCCAGCACTAGGGGTGGTTCGGGCTACACCTTC.

V usage is TRBV29-1 and J usage is TRBJ2-3, with 9 bases fitting TRBD2. J lost 2 bases, V lost 4 bases, and 4 bases had no gene match. CDR1 and CDR2 (germline): SQVTM, ANQGSEA. CDR3 length equals 14 residues. The CDR3 loop reads CSVGAGGFTDTQYF. Written as DNA, the CDR3 is TGCAGCGTTGGTGCGGGGGGGTTCACAGATACGCAGTATTTT.

The rearrangement uses TRBV27 and TRBJ2-4; 7 nucleotides agree with TRBD1. The DNA matches TRBJ2-7 better at its end, which makes the J call doubtful. Germline V gene sequence: CDR1 MNHEY, CDR2 SMNVEV (reference sequence). The CDR3 loop spans 14 amino acids. CDR3 loop: CASSPTGRLYEQYF. The CDR3 nucleotides are TGTGCCAGCAGTCCGACAGGGCGGTTATACGAGCAGTACTTC.

This clonotype was seen more than once but under ten times. The chain links TRBV16 to TRBJ2-7, with TRBD1 matching over 8 bases. V shed 4 bases and J 0 bases; nucleotides not matched to a gene: 11. Germline CDR1 reads KGHSY; CDR2 reads FQNENV. The CDR3 extends over 17 amino acids. CDR3 nucleotides: TGTGCCAGCAGCCCGCCGAACAGGGGGTTCGGCTCCTACGAGCAGTACTTC. This codes for CASSPPNRGFGSYEQYF.

In regard to this clonotype: The junction shows a germline mismatch at one end, possibly a read error. The chain employs TRBV7-2 and TRBJ2-5; D is perhaps TRBD2 (6 bases). CDR1 and CDR2 (germline): SGHTA, FQGNSA. This CDR3 has 15 amino acids. For the CDR3, the DNA is TGCGCCAGCAGTTACGGAGGGGCGGGAACTGGGACCCAGTACTTC. Amino acid sequence: CASSYGGAGTGTQYF.

V and J are TRBV5-1 and TRBJ2-1; 13 bases agree with TRBD2. Gene TRBJ2-7 matches the end of the DNA better, so the J call may be wrong. This CDR3 is built from 20 residues. Germline V gene lookup returns CDR1 SGHRS and CDR2 YFSETQ. The CDR3 coding sequence is TGCGCCAGCAGCCCTAAAGGACTAGCGGGAGAAACGAGAGAAGACAATGAGCAGTACTTC. Amino acids: CASSPKGLAGETREDNEQYF.

This sequence joins TRBV12-3 or TRBV12-4 and TRBJ1-1; D unclear. Trimming removed 6 bases at V and 4 bases at J, with 18 bases between. The CDR3 runs 15 residues. CDR3 loop: CASSPGPAMGTEAFF. CDR3 in DNA: TGTGCCAGCAGCCCGGGTCCAGCGATGGGCACTGAAGCTTTCTTT.

In this sample, this clonotype turned up a few times. The chain couples TRBV2 to TRBJ2-7; D not certain. The CDR3 is 13 residues long. Between the trimmed V and J ends, which lost 7 bases and 0 bases, there was a span of 10 bases. CDR1 is SNHLY, CDR2 FYNNEI, per germline. CDR3 sequence: CASTTENSYEQYF. The DNA of the CDR3 is TGTGCCAGCACCACAGAGAACTCCTACGAGCAGTACTTC.

This clonotype was detected only a few times. The DNA for the CDR3 is TGTGCCAGCAGCTCGAAGGCGGGAGTGGCCTACGAGCAGTACTTC. It translates to CASSSKAGVAYEQYF. This rearrangement joins TRBV7-2 to TRBJ2-7; 7 bases fit TRBD2. There are 15 residues in the CDR3. Losses at the gene ends were 4 bases for V and 2 bases for J; bases not matched to a gene: 8. CDR1 SGHTA and CDR2 FQGNSA come from the germline V gene.

This clonotype was observed a handful of times. CDR3 region: CASSDTGANVLTF. In nucleotides, the CDR3 is TGTGCCAGCAGTGACACTGGGGCCAACGTCCTGACTTTC. The genes are TRBV6-2 or TRBV6-3 and TRBJ2-6; D unclear. Trimming removed 5 bases from V and 2 bases from J, with 4 bases in between. The CDR3 totals 13 residues. The germline V gene encodes CDR1 MNHEY and CDR2 SVGEGT.

The chain joins TRBV2 to TRBJ2-1; D may be TRBD2 (6 bases). Germline CDR1 is SNHLY and CDR2 is FYNNEI. Trimming stripped 0 bases from V and 3 bases from J, with 12 bases between. The CDR3 length is 16 residues. The CDR3 DNA sequence: TGTGCCAGCAGTGAAGCGGGAGGAGCCTTCTACAATGAGCAGTTCTTC. Protein: CASSEAGGAFYNEQFF.

The V call is TRBV27, the J call TRBJ2-7, with D unresolved. The CDR3 runs 13 residues. CDR1 is MNHEY, CDR2 SMNVEV, per germline (reference sequence). The germline V and J ends were trimmed by 3 bases and 3 bases, with 9 bases remaining between them. CDR3 sequence: CASSLAVNYEQYF. The CDR3 DNA follows: TGTGCCAGCAGTTTGGCGGTAAACTACGAGCAGTACTTC.

The chain couples TRBV3-1 to TRBJ2-4, with D tentatively TRBD1 or TRBD2 (5 bases each). The tail of the sequence fits TRBJ2-7 better, so the J call may be wrong. The CDR3 sequence is 14 residues long. Germline loops: CDR1 LGHDT, CDR2 YNNKEL (reference sequence). The CDR3 is CASSTGALNYEQYF. CDR3 DNA: TGTGCCAGCAGTACCGGGGCTTTAAACTACGAGCAGTACTTC.

The J gene is TRBJ1-1, the V gene TRBV12-3 or TRBV12-4; perhaps TRBD1 as D (6 bases). The CDR3 is 12 amino acids. The V gene lost 8 bases and the J gene lost 5 bases, with 12 bases spanning the gap. This CDR3 is CASGRTDTEAFF. The CDR3 DNA reads TGTGCCAGCGGACGGACAGATACTGAAGCTTTCTTT.